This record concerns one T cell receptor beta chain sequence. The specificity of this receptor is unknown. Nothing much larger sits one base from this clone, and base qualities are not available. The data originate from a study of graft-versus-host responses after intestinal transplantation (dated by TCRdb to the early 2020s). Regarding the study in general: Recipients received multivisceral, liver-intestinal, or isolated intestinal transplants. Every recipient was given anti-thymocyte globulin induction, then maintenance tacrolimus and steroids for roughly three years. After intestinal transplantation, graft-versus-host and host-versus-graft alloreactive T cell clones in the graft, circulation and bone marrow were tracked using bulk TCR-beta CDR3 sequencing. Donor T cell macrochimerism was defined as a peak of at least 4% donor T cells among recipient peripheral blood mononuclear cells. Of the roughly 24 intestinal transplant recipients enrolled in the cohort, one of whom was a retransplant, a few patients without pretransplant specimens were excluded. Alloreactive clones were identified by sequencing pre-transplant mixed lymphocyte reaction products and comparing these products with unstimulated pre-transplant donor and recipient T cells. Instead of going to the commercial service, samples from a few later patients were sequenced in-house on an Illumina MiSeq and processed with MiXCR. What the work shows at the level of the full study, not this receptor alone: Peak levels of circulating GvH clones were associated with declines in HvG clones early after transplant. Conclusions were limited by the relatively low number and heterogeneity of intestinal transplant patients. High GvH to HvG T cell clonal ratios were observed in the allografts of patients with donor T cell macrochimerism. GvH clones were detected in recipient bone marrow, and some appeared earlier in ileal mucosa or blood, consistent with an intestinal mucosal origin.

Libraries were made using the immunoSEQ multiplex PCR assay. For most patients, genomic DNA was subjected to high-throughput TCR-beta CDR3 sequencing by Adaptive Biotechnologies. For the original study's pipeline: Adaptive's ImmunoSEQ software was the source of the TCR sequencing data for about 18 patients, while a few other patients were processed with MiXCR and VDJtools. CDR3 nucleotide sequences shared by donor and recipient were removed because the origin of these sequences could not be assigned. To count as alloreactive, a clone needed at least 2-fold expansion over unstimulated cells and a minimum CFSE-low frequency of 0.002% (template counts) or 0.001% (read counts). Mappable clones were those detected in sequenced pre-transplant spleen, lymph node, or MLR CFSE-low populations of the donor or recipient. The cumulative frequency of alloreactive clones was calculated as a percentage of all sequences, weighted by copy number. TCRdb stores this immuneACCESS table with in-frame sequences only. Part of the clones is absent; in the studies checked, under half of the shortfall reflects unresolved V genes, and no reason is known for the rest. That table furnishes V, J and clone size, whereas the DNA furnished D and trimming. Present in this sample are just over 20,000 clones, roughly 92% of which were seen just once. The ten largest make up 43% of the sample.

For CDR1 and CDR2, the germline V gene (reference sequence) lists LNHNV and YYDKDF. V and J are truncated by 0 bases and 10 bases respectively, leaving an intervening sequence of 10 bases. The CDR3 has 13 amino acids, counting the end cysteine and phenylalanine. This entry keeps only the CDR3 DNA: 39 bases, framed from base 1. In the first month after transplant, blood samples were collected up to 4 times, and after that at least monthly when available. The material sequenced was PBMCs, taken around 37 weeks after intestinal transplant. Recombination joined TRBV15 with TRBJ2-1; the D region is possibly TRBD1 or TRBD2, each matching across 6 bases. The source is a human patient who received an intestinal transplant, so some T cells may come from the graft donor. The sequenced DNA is TGTGCCACCAGCAGAGATAGCGGACAGGAGCAGTTCTTC. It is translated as CATSRDSGQEQFF.